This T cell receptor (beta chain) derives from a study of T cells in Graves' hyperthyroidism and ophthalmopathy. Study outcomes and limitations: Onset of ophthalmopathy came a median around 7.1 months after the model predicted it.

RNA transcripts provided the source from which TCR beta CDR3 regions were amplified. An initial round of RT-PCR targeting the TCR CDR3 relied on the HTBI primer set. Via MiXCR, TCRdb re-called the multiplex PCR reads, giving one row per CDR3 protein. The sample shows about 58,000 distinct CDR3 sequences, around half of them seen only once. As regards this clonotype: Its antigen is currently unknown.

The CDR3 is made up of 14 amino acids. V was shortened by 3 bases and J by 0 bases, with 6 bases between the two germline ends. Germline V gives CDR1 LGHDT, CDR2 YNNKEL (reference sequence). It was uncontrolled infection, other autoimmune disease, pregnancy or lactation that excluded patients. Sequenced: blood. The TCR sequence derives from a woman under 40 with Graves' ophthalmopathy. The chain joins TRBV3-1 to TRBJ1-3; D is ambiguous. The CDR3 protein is CASSHLSSGNTIYF. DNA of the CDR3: TGTGCCAGCAGCCATCTATCCTCTGGAAACACCATATATTTT.